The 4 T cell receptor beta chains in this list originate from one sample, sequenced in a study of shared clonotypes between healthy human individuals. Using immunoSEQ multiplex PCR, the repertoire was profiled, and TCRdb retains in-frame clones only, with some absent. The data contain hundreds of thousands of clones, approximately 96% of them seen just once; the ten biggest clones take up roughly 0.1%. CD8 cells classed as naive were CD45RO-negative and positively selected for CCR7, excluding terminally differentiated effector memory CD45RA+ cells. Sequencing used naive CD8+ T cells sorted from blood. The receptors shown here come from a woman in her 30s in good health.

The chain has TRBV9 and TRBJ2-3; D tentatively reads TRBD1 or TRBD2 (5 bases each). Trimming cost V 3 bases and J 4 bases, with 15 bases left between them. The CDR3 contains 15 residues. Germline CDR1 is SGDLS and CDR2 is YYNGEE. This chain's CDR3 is CASSEGPSFPDTQYF. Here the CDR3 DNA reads TGTGCCAGCAGCGAGGGACCTAGTTTTCCAGATACGCAGTATTTT.

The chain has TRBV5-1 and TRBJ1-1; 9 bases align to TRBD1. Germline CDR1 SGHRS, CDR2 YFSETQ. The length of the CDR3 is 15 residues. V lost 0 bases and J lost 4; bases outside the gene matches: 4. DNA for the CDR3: TGCGCCAGCAGCTTGGAGACAGGGGGGTCCACTGAAGCTTTCTTT. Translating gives CASSLETGGSTEAFF. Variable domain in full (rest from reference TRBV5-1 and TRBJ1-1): KAGVTQTPRYLIKTRGQQVTLSCSPISGHRSVSWYQQTPGQGLQFLFEYFSETQRNKGNFPGRFSGRQFSNSRSEMNVSTLELGDSALYLCASSLETGGSTEAFFGQGTRLTVV.

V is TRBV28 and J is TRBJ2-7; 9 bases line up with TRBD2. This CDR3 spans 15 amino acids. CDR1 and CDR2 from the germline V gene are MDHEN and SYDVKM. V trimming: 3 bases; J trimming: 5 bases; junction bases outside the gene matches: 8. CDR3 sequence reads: CASSFRGTSIHEQYF. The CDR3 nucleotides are TGTGCCAGCAGTTTTCGGGGGACTAGCATCCACGAGCAGTACTTC.

CDR3 residues: CASSLNTGLYNEQFF. The CDR3 bases are TGTGCCAGCAGCCTGAACACCGGACTCTACAATGAGCAGTTCTTC. The chain carries TRBV11-2 and TRBJ2-1; a possible D gene is TRBD2 (5 bases). Germline CDR1 is SGHAT and CDR2 is FQNNGV. The CDR3 covers 15 residues. Trimming left V 5 bases short and J 3 bases short, with 14 bases between. Combining the CDR3 with reference TRBV11-2 and TRBJ2-1 gives the whole variable domain EAGVAQSPRYKIIEKRQSVAFWCNPISGHATLYWYQQILGQGPKLLIQFQNNGVVDDSQLPKDRFSAERLKGVDSTLKIQPAKLEDSAVYLCASSLNTGLYNEQFFGPGTRLTVL.